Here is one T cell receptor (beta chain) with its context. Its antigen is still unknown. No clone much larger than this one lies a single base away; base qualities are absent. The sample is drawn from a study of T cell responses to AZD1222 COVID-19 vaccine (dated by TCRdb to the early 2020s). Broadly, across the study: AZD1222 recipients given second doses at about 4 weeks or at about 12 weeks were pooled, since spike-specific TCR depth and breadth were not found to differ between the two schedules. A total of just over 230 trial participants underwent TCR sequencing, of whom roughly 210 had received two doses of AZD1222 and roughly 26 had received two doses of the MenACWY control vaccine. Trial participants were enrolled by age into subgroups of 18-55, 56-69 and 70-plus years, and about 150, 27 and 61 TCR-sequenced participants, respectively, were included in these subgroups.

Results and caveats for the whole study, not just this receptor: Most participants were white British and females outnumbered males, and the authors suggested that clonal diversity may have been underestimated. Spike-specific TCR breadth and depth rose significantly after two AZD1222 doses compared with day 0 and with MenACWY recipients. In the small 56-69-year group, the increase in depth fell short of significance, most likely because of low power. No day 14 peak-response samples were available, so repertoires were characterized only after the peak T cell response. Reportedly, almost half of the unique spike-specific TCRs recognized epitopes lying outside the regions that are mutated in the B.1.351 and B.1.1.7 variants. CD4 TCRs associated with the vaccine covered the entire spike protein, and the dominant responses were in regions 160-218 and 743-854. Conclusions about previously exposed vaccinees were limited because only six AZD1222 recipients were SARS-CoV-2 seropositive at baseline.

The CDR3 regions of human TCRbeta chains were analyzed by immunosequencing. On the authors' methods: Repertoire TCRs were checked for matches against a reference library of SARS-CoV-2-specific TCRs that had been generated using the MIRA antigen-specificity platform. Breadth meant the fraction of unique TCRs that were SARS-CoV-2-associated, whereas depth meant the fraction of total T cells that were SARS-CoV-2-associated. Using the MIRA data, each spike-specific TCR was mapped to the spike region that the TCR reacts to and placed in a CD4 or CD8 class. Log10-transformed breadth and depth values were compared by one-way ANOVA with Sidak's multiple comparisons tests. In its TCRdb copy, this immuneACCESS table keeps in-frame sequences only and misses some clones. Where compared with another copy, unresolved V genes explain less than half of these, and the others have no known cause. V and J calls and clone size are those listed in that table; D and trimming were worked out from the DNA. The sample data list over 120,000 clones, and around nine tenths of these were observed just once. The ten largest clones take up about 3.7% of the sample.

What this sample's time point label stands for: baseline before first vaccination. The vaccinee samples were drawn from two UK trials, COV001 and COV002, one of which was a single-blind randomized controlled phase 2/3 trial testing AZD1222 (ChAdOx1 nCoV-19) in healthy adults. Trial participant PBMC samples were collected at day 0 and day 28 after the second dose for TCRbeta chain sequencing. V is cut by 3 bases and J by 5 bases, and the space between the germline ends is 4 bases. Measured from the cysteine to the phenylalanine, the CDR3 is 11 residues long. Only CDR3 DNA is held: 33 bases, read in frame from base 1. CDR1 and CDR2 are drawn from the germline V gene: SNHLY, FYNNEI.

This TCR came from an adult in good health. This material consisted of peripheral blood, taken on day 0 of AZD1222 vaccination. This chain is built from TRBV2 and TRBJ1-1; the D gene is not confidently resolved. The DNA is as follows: TGTGCCAGCAGTGACCCGACTGAAGCTTTCTTT. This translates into CASSDPTEAFF.